The source of this TCR beta chain is a study of radiation and T cells in renal cell carcinoma. Study-wide results and caveats: Compared with controls, irradiated tumors had more, larger dominant CDR3 motifs.

Comment on this clone: The antigen is unknown.

CDR1 and CDR2 from the germline V gene are MNHNS and SASEGT. The CDR3 consists of 14 residues. The V gene end was trimmed by 1 base and the J gene end by 6 bases; junction bases not matched to a gene: 2. Assay: immunoSEQ multiplex PCR; the TCRdb copy retains only in-frame clones and omits some. Altogether some 7,400 clones are present, less than 70% being singletons, with the ten largest covering 40%. Treatment defined: treatment-naive control, cytoreductive nephrectomy. Treatment-naive patients without radiation supplied the control tumors at nephrectomy. The patient's renal cell carcinoma had clear cell pathology.

The TCR comes from a woman aged 70 to 79 with renal cell carcinoma. J is TRBJ1-4 and V is TRBV6-1; 7 nucleotides align to TRBD1. Specimen: tumor tissue, collected from a patient whose treatment was nephrectomy without radiotherapy. The CDR3 region has the DNA TGTGCCAGCAGTGAAGGACAGGGTCATGAAAAACTGTTTTTT. This encodes CASSEGQGHEKLFF.